Presented here are 7 T cell receptor beta chains from one specimen sequenced in a study of OX40 agonist ivuxolimab in advanced cancers. Libraries were prepared through the immunoSEQ multiplex PCR assay. Sourced from immuneACCESS, this table was stored by TCRdb with only in-frame sequences that have V and J called. A share of the clones is absent; for the studies checked, an unresolved V gene accounts for under half, and the remainder has no known explanation. The sample data list about 37,000 clones, and around nine tenths of these were observed just once. The ten largest clones take up approximately 0.52% of the sample. The sequenced sample was CD4+ or CD8+ T cells sorted from blood, obtained in a trial of the OX40 agonist ivuxolimab. The receptors shown here come from an adult with an advanced solid tumor such as melanoma, head and neck, liver or kidney cancer.

The J gene is TRBJ2-1, the V gene TRBV10-2; 8 nucleotides line up with TRBD1. V was pared by 2 bases and J by 2 bases, with 2 bases of the junction left unmatched. The length of the CDR3 is 15 residues. Per germline, CDR1 WSHSY and CDR2 SAAADI. This CDR3 reads CASSEQGAAYNEQFF. The CDR3 DNA sequence: TGCGCCAGCAGTGAGCAGGGGGCAGCCTACAATGAGCAGTTCTTC.

This clone was observed a single time. This sequence joins TRBV2 and TRBJ2-5, with 7 bases that match TRBD2. The CDR3 spans 15 residues. V dropped 6 bases and J dropped 3; count of bases not matched to a gene: 10. In germline, CDR1 is SNHLY, CDR2 FYNNEI. This CDR3 is CASRKTSGGEETQYF. The CDR3 DNA is TGTGCCAGCAGGAAGACTAGTGGGGGGGAAGAGACCCAGTACTTC.

This rearrangement joins TRBV7-9 to TRBJ2-3; D tentatively fits TRBD1 or TRBD2 (6 bases each). The CDR3 contains 15 residues. V lost 5 bases to trimming and J lost 14 bases, with 26 bases between them. Germline CDR1 and CDR2: SEHNR and FQNEAQ (reference sequence). CDR3 nucleotides: TGTGCCAGCAGCCCCGGCCCCTTTAAGGGGGGCTCGGGGTATTTT. It translates to CASSPGPFKGGSGYF.

This clone has just a few counts. The V gene is TRBV19, the J gene TRBJ1-6; 7 bases match TRBD1. The CDR3 length is 14 residues. Germline CDR1 LNHDA, CDR2 SQIVND (reference sequence). The ends lost 10 bases at V and 7 bases at J; junction bases unmatched: 10. The CDR3 loop reads CATEQGSGNSPLHF. Written as DNA, the CDR3 is TGTGCCACCGAACAGGGGTCGGGGAATTCACCCCTCCACTTT.

V gene TRBV2 combines with J gene TRBJ1-5, with D maybe TRBD1 (5 bases). Trimming took off 3 bases at V and 4 bases at J, with 10 bases between the two ends. The CDR3 has 14 residues. Germline CDR1 and CDR2: SNHLY and FYNNEI. The chain's CDR3 is CASSDQRGNQPQHF. The CDR3 DNA is TGTGCCAGCAGTGATCAGAGGGGAAATCAGCCCCAGCATTTT.

This chain joins TRBV7-9 and TRBJ1-2, with D possibly matching TRBD1 (5 bases). Germline V CDR1 and CDR2: SEHNR, FQNEAQ (reference sequence). V gave up 0 bases and J gave up 7 bases, with 18 bases separating them. The CDR3 contains 16 residues. In nucleotides, the CDR3 is TGTGCCAGCAGCTTAGCGGGCGGGGGAGGGAGGAGTGGCTACACCTTC. As protein: CASSLAGGGGRSGYTF.

J is TRBJ2-1 and V is TRBV7-3; 8 nucleotides match TRBD2. CDR1 is SGHTA, CDR2 FQGTGA, per germline. Trimming at V came to 5 bases and at J to 8 bases, leaving 11 bases not matched to a gene. The CDR3 covers 15 residues. The CDR3 reads CASSPSGTRKDEQFF. The CDR3 bases are TGTGCCAGCAGCCCCTCGGGGACTAGAAAGGATGAGCAGTTCTTC.